The 22 T cell receptor beta chains below were found in one sample sequenced in a study of blood T cell repertoires in COVID-19. TCRdb's table, derived via immunoSEQ multiplex PCR, lists solely in-frame clones and lacks some. The data hold a few hundred thousand clones, with around 81% observed a single time. Material: peripheral blood. These receptors were obtained from a man aged 25 to 45 who had recovered from COVID-19.

This sequence joins TRBV5-4 and TRBJ2-2; a possible D gene is TRBD1 (5 bases). Germline V gene lookup returns CDR1 SGHNT and CDR2 YYREEE (reference sequence). This CDR3 has 16 amino acids. V gave up 0 bases and J gave up 6 bases, with 15 bases separating them. CDR3 in amino acids: CASSLGGRNLPGELFF. The CDR3 DNA is TGTGCCAGCAGCTTGGGGGGCCGAAACCTCCCCGGGGAGCTGTTTTTT.

This clone appeared a single time. The rearrangement links TRBV27 to TRBJ2-5, with D uncertain. CDR1 and CDR2 (germline): MNHEY, SMNVEV (reference sequence). V shed 3 bases and J shed 5 bases, with 25 bases lying between them. The CDR3 totals 18 residues. CDR3 sequence reads: CASSFPTGEPIFWETQYF. The CDR3 DNA sequence: TGTGCCAGCAGTTTTCCGACGGGTGAACCGATCTTTTGGGAGACCCAGTACTTC.

The chain couples TRBV27 to TRBJ1-6; 7 nucleotides line up with TRBD1. The CDR3 is 16 residues long. Germline CDR1 and CDR2: MNHEY and SMNVEV (reference sequence). V was clipped by 6 bases and J by 0 bases; unmatched bases: 5. The CDR3 here is CASSRQGPSYNSPLHF. The CDR3, as DNA: TGTGCCAGCAGCAGACAGGGTCCCTCCTATAATTCACCCCTCCACTTT.

V is TRBV27 and J is TRBJ1-5; 8 bases map to TRBD1. Germline trimming cut 4 bases from V and 6 bases from J; bases unmatched to any gene: 5. In germline, CDR1 is MNHEY, CDR2 SMNVEV (reference sequence). This CDR3 contains 14 residues. DNA of the CDR3: TGTGCCAGCAGTTCCACAGGGGGATCTCAGCCCCAGCATTTT. Amino acids: CASSSTGGSQPQHF.

The chain uses TRBV7-9 and TRBJ2-7; 9 positions match TRBD2. The CDR3 spans 14 residues. J was trimmed by 5 bases and V by 2 bases; bases with no gene match: 4. The V gene's germline CDR1 is SEHNR and CDR2 FQNEAQ (reference sequence). In DNA, the CDR3 is TGTGCCAGCAGCTTATTGGGCGGGGGGGACGAGCAGTACTTC. This encodes CASSLLGGGDEQYF.

The chain joins TRBV9 to TRBJ2-5; 9 nucleotides line up with TRBD1. The ends lost 4 bases at V and 4 bases at J; junction bases unmatched: 5. The CDR3 extends over 14 amino acids. CDR1 is SGDLS and CDR2 is YYNGEE in the germline V gene. The CDR3: CASSTGGTGETQYF. CDR3 in DNA: TGTGCCAGCAGCACAGGGGGCACGGGAGAGACCCAGTACTTC.

The genes are TRBV5-6 and TRBJ2-1; unclear D gene. The V end was cut by 1 base, the J end by 3 bases, with 11 bases between. Germline CDR1 SGHDT, CDR2 YYEEEE. The CDR3 sequence is 15 residues long. As DNA, the CDR3 is TGTGCCAGCAGCTTGTTTGGGCTCGTCTACAATGAGCAGTTCTTC. Translated, it gives CASSLFGLVYNEQFF.

CDR3 nucleotides: TGTGCCAGCAGCCAAGATACTGGGGCCAACGTCCTGACTTTC. Translating it yields CASSQDTGANVLTF. This chain connects TRBV14 to TRBJ2-6; D is uncertain. Germline assignment: CDR1 SGHDN and CDR2 FVKESK. The CDR3 has 14 amino acids. Trimming shortened V by 0 bases and J by 2 bases, and 2 bases separated the two germline ends.

The chain joins TRBV2 to TRBJ1-3; D call uncertain. Deletions cut 7 bases from V and 8 bases from J, with 18 bases between. The CDR3 is made up of 14 amino acids. The germline CDR1 and CDR2 sequences are SNHLY and FYNNEI. The CDR3 spells CASIGELPPDTIYF. The CDR3 coding sequence is TGTGCCAGCATTGGTGAGCTTCCCCCGGACACCATATATTTT.

The J gene is TRBJ2-3, the V gene TRBV29-1; 8 bases fit TRBD2. In germline, CDR1 is SQVTM, CDR2 ANQGSEA. There are 14 residues in the CDR3. J was trimmed by 3 bases and V by 5 bases; bases with no gene match: 7. CDR3 nucleotides: TGCAGCGTTTTATCGACTAGCGAAACAGATACGCAGTATTTT. Protein product: CSVLSTSETDTQYF.

The rearrangement uses TRBV10-2 and TRBJ2-7; D is possibly TRBD1 (6 bases). In germline, CDR1 is WSHSY, CDR2 SAAADI. Trimming removed 3 bases from V and 2 bases from J, with 8 bases in between. CDR3 length: 13 residues. This CDR3 is CASSEQGPYEQYF. The CDR3 DNA reads TGCGCCAGCAGTGAACAGGGACCCTACGAGCAGTACTTC.

The genes are TRBV6-1 and TRBJ1-2, with 7 bases lining up with TRBD1. V trimming: 0 bases; J trimming: 0 bases; junction bases outside the gene matches: 13. The CDR3 runs to 19 residues. Germline loops: CDR1 MNHNS, CDR2 SASEGT. The CDR3 coding sequence is TGTGCCAGCAGTGAAGCGGTCCCGGGACAGATTAAAGCTAACTATGGCTACACCTTC. This codes for CASSEAVPGQIKANYGYTF.

The rearrangement uses TRBV5-1 and TRBJ2-7, with 9 nucleotides matching TRBD2. Germline values: CDR1 SGHRS, CDR2 YFSETQ. The V and J ends lost 3 bases and 6 bases, in that order; junction bases with no gene match: 10. The CDR3 spans 15 residues. The CDR3 reads CASSSGRGGFGEQYF. The CDR3 coding sequence is TGCGCCAGCAGCTCCGGGCGGGGGGGTTTTGGCGAGCAGTACTTC.

This chain joins TRBV2 and TRBJ1-1; possible D gene TRBD1, 6 bases. The CDR3 is 13 amino acids. The ends were cut back, 6 bases at V and 1 base at J, with 9 bases in the middle. Germline-derived CDR1 and CDR2 are SNHLY and FYNNEI. The CDR3 reads CASRYRENTEAFF. DNA of the CDR3: TGTGCCAGCAGGTACAGGGAGAACACTGAAGCTTTCTTT.

The chain links TRBV7-3 to TRBJ2-3; 7 positions agree with TRBD1. Germline assignment: CDR1 SGHTA and CDR2 FQGTGA. J gave up 5 bases and V 4 bases, and 6 bases lay outside the gene matches. The CDR3 loop spans 14 amino acids. CDR3 DNA: TGTGCCAGCAGCTCCCGGACAGGAGAAGATACGCAGTATTTT. Translation: CASSSRTGEDTQYF.

There are a few counts of this clone. This chain's CDR3 is CASSLTAGKSYTF. CDR3 sequence (DNA): TGTGCCAGCAGTTTAACCGCAGGAAAGAGCTACACCTTC. The rearrangement links TRBV28 to TRBJ1-2, with unresolved D. The CDR3 is 13 residues long. Deletions cut 2 bases from V and 9 bases from J, with 13 bases between. Germline values: CDR1 MDHEN, CDR2 SYDVKM.

V usage is TRBV6-5 and J usage is TRBJ2-3; a possible D gene is TRBD1 (6 bases). Between the trimmed V and J ends, which lost 11 bases and 6 bases, there was a span of 24 bases. CDR3 length: 15 amino acids. Germline CDR1 MNHEY, CDR2 SVGAGI. The CDR3 DNA reads TGTGCCGTCAGTCGGGTATCAGGGGTGGCCGATACGCAGTATTTT. Translating it yields CAVSRVSGVADTQYF.

The chain recombines TRBV29-1 with TRBJ2-3; no clear D. Trimming left V 4 bases short and J 3 bases short, with 14 bases between. The CDR3 contains 14 residues. CDR1 and CDR2 (germline): SQVTM, ANQGSEA. Written as DNA, the CDR3 is TGCAGCGTTGGGTTCGTAAAGCGAACAGATACGCAGTATTTT. This sequence encodes CSVGFVKRTDTQYF.

The rearrangement joins TRBV24-1 to TRBJ2-1; 8 positions agree with TRBD2. V trimming: 5 bases; J trimming: 0 bases; junction bases outside the gene matches: 8. The CDR3 is made up of 17 amino acids. Germline V gene data show CDR1 as KGHDR and CDR2 as SFDVKD. The CDR3 here is CATSASAGLVSYNEQFF. The CDR3 nucleotides are TGTGCCACCAGTGCCTCGGCGGGACTAGTCTCCTACAATGAGCAGTTCTTC.

This clone was counted between two and nine times. The chain is built from TRBV7-9 and TRBJ1-1; possibly TRBD1 for D (6 bases). Germline CDR1 is SEHNR and CDR2 is FQNEAQ (reference sequence). V was clipped by 2 bases and J by 9 bases, with 19 bases between them. CDR3 size: 15 residues. For the CDR3, the DNA is TGTGCCAGCAGCTTATTGGGGACATCAGCACTCAAAGCTTTCTTT. Its protein is CASSLLGTSALKAFF.

A few counts support this clone. V and J are TRBV9 and TRBJ1-2, with D perhaps matching TRBD1 (5 bases). Germline assignment: CDR1 SGDLS and CDR2 YYNGEE. Trimming removed 0 bases at V and 4 bases at J, with 13 bases between. This CDR3 has 15 residues. This CDR3 is CASSVDDRTIYGYTF. In DNA, the CDR3 is TGTGCCAGCAGCGTAGATGACAGAACCATCTATGGCTACACCTTC.

The CDR3 DNA follows: TGTGCCAGCAGCTTAGTCAATTGGGAGATCGGGGAGCTGTTTTTT. It yields the protein CASSLVNWEIGELFF. The J gene is TRBJ2-2, the V gene TRBV7-9, with TRBD2 as a possible D gene (5 bases). The CDR3 sequence is 15 residues long. Trimming stripped 1 base from V and 7 bases from J, with 13 bases between. From germline, CDR1 is SEHNR and CDR2 FQNEAQ (reference sequence). Complete variable domain (other parts from reference TRBV7-9 and TRBJ2-2): DTGVSQNPRHKITKRGQNVTFRCDPISEHNRLYWYRQTLGQGPEFLTYFQNEAQLEKSRLLSDRFSAERPKGSFSTLEIQRTEQGDSAMYLCASSLVNWEIGELFFGEGSRLTVL.